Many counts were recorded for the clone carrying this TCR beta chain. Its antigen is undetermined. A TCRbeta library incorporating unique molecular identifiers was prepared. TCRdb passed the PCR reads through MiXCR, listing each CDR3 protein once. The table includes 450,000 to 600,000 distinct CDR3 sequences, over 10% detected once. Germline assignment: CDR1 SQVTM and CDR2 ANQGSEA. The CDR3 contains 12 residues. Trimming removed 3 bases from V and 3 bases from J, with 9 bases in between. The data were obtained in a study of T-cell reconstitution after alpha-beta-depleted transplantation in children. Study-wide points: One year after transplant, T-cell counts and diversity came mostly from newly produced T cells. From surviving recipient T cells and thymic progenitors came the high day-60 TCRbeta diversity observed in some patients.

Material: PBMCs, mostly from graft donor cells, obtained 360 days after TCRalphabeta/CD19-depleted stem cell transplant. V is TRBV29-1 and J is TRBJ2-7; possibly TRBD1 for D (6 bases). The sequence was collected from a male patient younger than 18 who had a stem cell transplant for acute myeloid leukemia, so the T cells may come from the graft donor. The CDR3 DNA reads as TGCAGCGTTGAGGACAGATTCTACGAGCAGTACTTC. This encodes CSVEDRFYEQYF.